The 18 T cell receptor beta chains presented below share a single source sample, sequenced in a study of regulatory T cells in long-lasting Graves disease. Documented time point: newly diagnosed GD, antithyroid drugs for less than 3 months. The TCR library was made from RNA that had been extracted from PBMCs in TRIzol. The TCR beta library used iRepertoire HTBI primers with Arm-PCR amplification of CDR3. MiXCR, run by TCRdb on the multiplex PCR reads, gives a single entry per CDR3 protein. Counted here are roughly 610,000 distinct CDR3 sequences, about 16% occurring once; the ten biggest clones make up around 13%. The sample was also reused in another study, on T cells in Graves' hyperthyroidism and ophthalmopathy.

The source material was peripheral blood mononuclear cells (PBMCs), sampled at new diagnosis, from a patient treated with antithyroid drugs. The receptors here all came from a man aged 18 to 35 with Graves disease.

The gene calls are TRBV29-1 and TRBJ2-7; D is unclear. The V gene's germline CDR1 is SQVTM and CDR2 ANQGSEA. CDR3 length equals 13 residues. V gave up 7 bases and J gave up 0 bases, with 13 bases separating them. The CDR3 spells CSGGDLSSYEQYF. The CDR3 coding sequence is TGCAGCGGAGGCGATCTCAGCTCCTACGAGCAGTACTTC.

Concerning this clonotype: A read error may explain this, as a much larger clone is one base away. The chain links TRBV20-1 to TRBJ2-7; 10 nucleotides line up with TRBD2. The germline V gene has CDR1 DFQATT and CDR2 SNEGSKA (reference sequence). This CDR3 region has 16 residues. V dropped 2 bases and J dropped 7; count of bases not matched to a gene: 14. CDR3 loop: CSARYGLAATYNEQYF. CDR3 bases: TGCAGTGCTAGATACGGACTAGCGGCCACCTACAATGAGCAGTACTTC.

The chain combines TRBV7-8 with TRBJ1-5; no definite D call. Germline values: CDR1 SGHVS, CDR2 FQNEAQ. V was clipped by 4 bases and J by 0 bases, with 10 bases between them. CDR3 size: 15 residues. The CDR3 loop is CASSSVAVSNQPQHF. CDR3 bases: TGTGCCAGCAGCTCAGTGGCAGTTAGCAATCAGCCCCAGCATTTT.

This clonotype was recorded a few times. The chain has TRBV6-1 and TRBJ1-2; 8 nucleotides line up with TRBD1. With V trimmed by 6 bases and J by 7 bases, 4 bases remained unmatched. The V gene's germline CDR1 is MNHNS and CDR2 SASEGT. There are 12 residues in the CDR3. The CDR3 loop is CASSQDRGGYTF. The DNA of the CDR3 is TGTGCCAGCAGCCAAGACAGGGGTGGCTACACCTTC.

This sequence joins TRBV25-1 and TRBJ2-1, with a possible D match to TRBD2 (5 bases). There are 15 residues in the CDR3. The V gene lost 7 bases and the J gene lost 0 bases, with 13 bases spanning the gap. Germline V gives CDR1 MGHDK, CDR2 SYGVNS. Written as DNA, the CDR3 is TGTGCCAGCACCGAACTTCGGGGCTCCTACAATGAGCAGTTCTTC. Its translation: CASTELRGSYNEQFF.

This clonotype has more than one count but fewer than ten. The chain is built from TRBV10-3 and TRBJ1-5, with D perhaps matching TRBD1 (5 bases). Deletions cut 6 bases from V and 0 bases from J, with 12 bases between. The germline gives CDR1 ENHRY, CDR2 SYGVKD. The CDR3 is 15 amino acids. The CDR3 here is CAIREGEYSNQPQHF. CDR3 coding DNA: TGTGCCATCAGGGAAGGGGAGTATAGCAATCAGCCCCAGCATTTT.

Ten or more counts support this clonotype. The chain joins TRBV10-2 to TRBJ2-1; D is possibly TRBD1 (5 bases). Trimming left V 2 bases short and J 16 bases short, with 18 bases between. This CDR3 region has 13 residues. Germline loops: CDR1 WSHSY, CDR2 SAAADI. For the CDR3, the DNA is TGCGCCAGCAGTGAGGTCGGCAGGGATGGCCTTTTCTTC. Translation gives CASSEVGRDGLFF.

This chain links TRBV27 with TRBJ2-2; TRBD2 aligns across 10 bases. Germline loops: CDR1 MNHEY, CDR2 SMNVEV (reference sequence). The CDR3 extends over 15 amino acids. V lost 6 bases and J lost 4; bases outside the gene matches: 5. In DNA, the CDR3 is TGTGCCAGCAGACCAGCGGGAGGGGGCACCGGGGAGCTGTTTTTT. This sequence encodes CASRPAGGGTGELFF.

The chain employs TRBV27 and TRBJ1-1; TRBD1 matches 8 bases. CDR1 and CDR2 from the germline V gene are MNHEY and SMNVEV (reference sequence). This CDR3 has 13 residues. V shed 0 bases and J 11 bases; nucleotides not matched to a gene: 5. The CDR3 spells CASSLSGTGGAFF. CDR3 coding DNA: TGTGCCAGCAGTTTATCGGGGACAGGTGGGGCTTTCTTT.

The table lists this clonotype with many counts. The chain joins TRBV12-3 or TRBV12-4 to TRBJ2-1; D gene ambiguous. The CDR3 consists of 15 residues. The germline V and J ends were trimmed by 6 bases and 2 bases, with 14 bases remaining between them. CDR3 sequence: CASRDDGGTYNEQFF. As DNA, the CDR3 is TGTGCCAGCAGGGACGATGGTGGGACCTACAATGAGCAGTTCTTC.

The sample holds many counts of this clonotype. The rearrangement uses TRBV7-9 and TRBJ2-7, with D perhaps TRBD1 or TRBD2 (6 bases each). V was cut by 5 bases and J by 4 bases, with 18 bases left in between. The CDR3 totals 15 residues. CDR1 is SEHNR, CDR2 FQNEAQ, per germline (reference sequence). CDR3 nucleotide sequence: TGTGCCAGCAGCCATGGAGGGCGAGGGGGATACGAGCAGTACTTC. Translation: CASSHGGRGGYEQYF.

For this clonotype: This may arise from a read error, as a much more abundant clone is one base away. The chain carries TRBV18 and TRBJ2-1, with D possibly TRBD2 on 6 matching bases. Germline V gene lookup returns CDR1 KGHSH and CDR2 LQKENI. The CDR3 runs to 14 residues. The V end was cut by 6 bases, the J end by 10 bases, with 19 bases between. Here the CDR3 DNA reads TGTGCCAGCTCCCACAGTGCGGCGGACTACGAGCAGTTCTTC. This translates into CASSHSAADYEQFF.

This clonotype was seen at least ten times. The rearrangement joins TRBV20-1 to TRBJ2-1, with D uncertain. CDR1 is DFQATT, CDR2 SNEGSKA, per germline (reference sequence). The germline V and J ends were trimmed by 0 bases and 8 bases, with 11 bases remaining between them. This CDR3 spans 13 amino acids. CDR3 nucleotides: TGCAGTGCTAGAGATCCAGTAGTCGATGAGCAGTTCTTC. Amino acid sequence: CSARDPVVDEQFF.

This clonotype was picked up a small number of times. One junction end does not reproduce the germline sequence, and a read error may be involved. This sequence joins TRBV20-1 and TRBJ2-7; D is unresolved. CDR1 is DFQATT, CDR2 SNEGSKA, per germline (reference sequence). The CDR3 is made up of 15 amino acids. CDR3 nucleotide sequence: TGCAGTGCAAGAGGCCGATCTAGGCTGACCTACGAGCAGTACTTC. This translates into CSARGRSRLTYEQYF.

This clonotype has only a few counts. This rearrangement joins TRBV13 to TRBJ2-1, with TRBD2 matching 11 bases. Germline loops: CDR1 PRHDT, CDR2 FYEKMQ (reference sequence). With 7 bases clipped from V and 5 bases from J, the junction kept 7 bases outside the gene matches. The CDR3 is made up of 15 amino acids. The CDR3 DNA is TGTGCCAGCACCAGAGCTAGCGGGAGGAACAATGAGCAGTTCTTC. It is translated as CASTRASGRNNEQFF. Using reference TRBV13 and TRBJ2-1 for the parts outside the CDR3, the full variable domain is AAGVIQSPRHLIKEKRETATLKCYPIPRHDTVYWYQQGPGQDPQFLISFYEKMQSDKGSIPDRFSAQQFSDYHSELNMSSLELGDSALYFCASTRASGRNNEQFFGPGTRLTVL.

This clonotype was seen at least ten times. The chain uses TRBV28 and TRBJ2-5, with D tentatively TRBD2 (5 bases). The CDR3 has 16 amino acids. Trimming took 2 bases from V and 5 from J, leaving 18 bases between them. Germline lookup yields CDR1 MDHEN and CDR2 SYDVKM. DNA for the CDR3: TGTGCCAGCAGTTTAAACATGGCAGGATGGGAGGAGACCCAGTACTTC. Protein sequence: CASSLNMAGWEETQYF.

The sample holds many counts of this clonotype. V and J are TRBV3-1 and TRBJ2-1, with 9 bases that match TRBD2. V was pared by 0 bases and J by 8 bases, with 8 bases of the junction left unmatched. Germline CDR1 reads LGHDT; CDR2 reads YNNKEL (reference sequence). The CDR3 contains 16 residues. The CDR3, as DNA: TGTGCCAGCAGCCAAGATGCGCGGGAGGGCCGTGATGAGCAGTTCTTC. It translates to CASSQDAREGRDEQFF.

This chain uses TRBV2 with TRBJ2-2; 9 bases agree with TRBD2. Germline assignment: CDR1 SNHLY and CDR2 FYNNEI. V was clipped by 8 bases and J by 7 bases; unmatched bases: 5. This CDR3 comprises 13 residues. CDR3 region: CASLEREDGELFF. As DNA, the CDR3 is TGTGCCAGCTTAGAGCGGGAGGACGGGGAGCTGTTTTTT.